The 28 T cell receptor beta chains given below trace back to one sample, sequenced in a study of blood T cell repertoires in COVID-19. The repertoire was sequenced with immunoSEQ multiplex PCR; TCRdb's copy has only in-frame clones and lacks some. Of some 260,000 clones in the sample, about nine tenths were seen once. The sample taken for sequencing was PBMCs or T cells enriched from blood (not recorded which). These receptors originate from a man aged 35 to 55 who had recovered from COVID-19.

The V gene is TRBV10-3, the J gene TRBJ1-3; D gene ambiguous. Trimming cost V 7 bases and J 0 bases, with 10 bases left between them. The CDR3 runs to 14 residues. Germline V gene sequence: CDR1 ENHRY, CDR2 SYGVKD. The CDR3 spells CAITTSDSGNTIYF. The CDR3 DNA is TGTGCCATCACTACGTCTGACTCTGGAAACACCATATATTTT.

V and J are TRBV28 and TRBJ1-2; 9 nucleotides line up with TRBD1. The trim removed 10 bases at V and 4 bases at J, leaving 7 bases unmatched. The CDR3 is 13 amino acids. Germline V CDR1 and CDR2: MDHEN, SYDVKM. CDR3 amino acids: CAITGGPSYGYTF. CDR3 nucleotides: TGTGCCATCACAGGGGGCCCGTCCTATGGCTACACCTTC.

The V and J genes are TRBV21-1 and TRBJ1-4; the table gives TRBD1 as D, unverified against the DNA. TRBV21-1 constitutes a pseudogene. The CDR3 extends over 18 amino acids. The CDR3 DNA follows: TGTGCCAGCAGCAAATCTTTGGACAGGGGGCTTTCTAATGAAAAACTGTTTTTT. It encodes CASSKSLDRGLSNEKLFF.

This clone is a singleton in its sample. The genes are TRBV9 and TRBJ2-3; 9 nucleotides line up with TRBD2. V dropped 0 bases and J dropped 6; count of bases not matched to a gene: 11. Germline CDR1 and CDR2: SGDLS and YYNGEE. The CDR3 spans 17 residues. The CDR3 loop reads CASSVAWQRGVPDTQYF. The CDR3 bases are TGTGCCAGCAGCGTAGCTTGGCAGCGGGGGGTCCCCGATACGCAGTATTTT.

The chain carries TRBV30 and TRBJ1-1; the D is unclear. The CDR3 has 13 residues. V was pared by 2 bases and J by 5 bases, with 12 bases between. CDR1 GTSNPN and CDR2 SVGIG come from the germline V gene (reference sequence). The CDR3 spells CAWSLDSGTEAFF. CDR3 coding DNA: TGTGCCTGGAGTCTCGATTCCGGGACTGAAGCTTTCTTT. Supplemented by reference TRBV30 and TRBJ1-1, the full variable domain reads SQTIHQWPATLVQPVGSPLSLECTVEGTSNPNLYWYRQAAGRGLQLLFYSVGIGQISSEVPQNLSASRPQDRQFILSSKKLLLSDSGFYLCAWSLDSGTEAFFGQGTRLTVV.

This clone is a singleton in its sample. The chain is built from TRBV4-3 and TRBJ1-1; D is perhaps TRBD1 (5 bases). Trimming removed 0 bases at V and 1 base at J, with 9 bases between. Germline CDR1 LGHNA, CDR2 YSLEER. The CDR3 extends over 15 amino acids. This CDR3 is CASSQEARGNTEAFF. The CDR3 DNA sequence: TGCGCCAGCAGCCAAGAAGCTAGGGGGAACACTGAAGCTTTCTTT.

This clone was detected only once. CDR3 in amino acids: CASSLEPLENYEQYF. DNA for the CDR3: TGCGCCAGCAGCTTGGAACCGCTGGAGAATTACGAGCAGTACTTC. The chain employs TRBV5-1 and TRBJ2-7; D unresolved. This CDR3 contains 15 residues. The germline V gene encodes CDR1 SGHRS and CDR2 YFSETQ. Trimming took off 0 bases at V and 4 bases at J, with 14 bases between the two ends.

This clone showed up just once. The chain is built from TRBV7-8 and TRBJ2-7, with D perhaps matching TRBD2 (6 bases). The V and J ends lost 5 bases and 0 bases respectively, with 14 bases between them. Germline lookup yields CDR1 SGHVS and CDR2 FQNEAQ. This CDR3 is built from 15 residues. The CDR3 region is CASSRGSGSSYEQYF. CDR3 DNA sequence: TGTGCCAGCAGCCGAGGTAGCGGAAGCTCCTACGAGCAGTACTTC.

The chain links TRBV6-2 or TRBV6-3 to TRBJ2-5; 11 bases line up with TRBD1. This CDR3 comprises 16 residues. Germline CDR1 MNHEY, CDR2 SVGEGT. Trimming at V came to 0 bases and at J to 5 bases, leaving 5 bases not matched to a gene. CDR3 in DNA: TGTGCCAGCAGTTACTCGCCGGGACAGGGGGAGGAGACCCAGTACTTC. It is translated as CASSYSPGQGEETQYF.

The chain is built from TRBV6-2 or TRBV6-3 and TRBJ1-2; no clear D gene. Germline loops: CDR1 MNHEY, CDR2 SVGEGT. This CDR3 comprises 14 residues. Trimming shortened V by 6 bases and J by 5 bases, and 16 bases separated the two germline ends. CDR3 DNA: TGTGCCAGCAGCCTAGGACGGGGTTTGTATGGCTACACCTTC. It specifies CASSLGRGLYGYTF.

The chain couples TRBV28 to TRBJ2-7; tentative D call: TRBD2 (5 bases). CDR3 length: 15 residues. Trimming cost V 2 bases and J 3 bases, with 14 bases left between them. Germline CDR1 is MDHEN and CDR2 is SYDVKM. CDR3 sequence reads: CASSLRAWRVYEQYF. The CDR3 DNA reads as TGTGCCAGCAGTTTAAGGGCGTGGCGGGTCTACGAGCAGTACTTC.

The chain combines TRBV7-2 with TRBJ2-5; TRBD2 matches at 7 bases. With V trimmed by 5 bases and J by 4 bases, 1 base remained unmatched. There are 12 residues in the CDR3. Germline CDR1 SGHTA, CDR2 FQGNSA. The CDR3 spells CASSAGVETQYF. CDR3 coding DNA: TGTGCCAGCAGCGCGGGGGTAGAGACCCAGTACTTC.

This clone was counted between two and nine times. This sequence joins TRBV28 and TRBJ2-7, with TRBD2 matching 10 bases. V gave up 5 bases and J gave up 3 bases; unmatched junction bases: 4. The CDR3 loop spans 14 amino acids. The germline gives CDR1 MDHEN, CDR2 SYDVKM. The CDR3 nucleotides are TGTGCCAGCAGTCGGACTAGCGGAAGCTACGAGCAGTACTTC. Translation: CASSRTSGSYEQYF.

The rearrangement joins TRBV9 to TRBJ2-2, with D unclear. From germline, CDR1 is SGDLS and CDR2 YYNGEE. Trimming took 3 bases from V and 0 from J, leaving 6 bases between them. This CDR3 region has 14 residues. The CDR3 protein is CASSGAANTGELFF. CDR3 coding DNA: TGTGCCAGCAGCGGGGCTGCGAACACCGGGGAGCTGTTTTTT.

J is TRBJ2-7 and V is TRBV27, with a weak D call TRBD1 (6 bases). V was pared by 4 bases and J by 3 bases, with 10 bases between. There are 13 residues in the CDR3. Looked up from germline, CDR1 is MNHEY and CDR2 is SMNVEV (reference sequence). The CDR3 spells CASSYRVRYEQYF. The DNA for the CDR3 is TGTGCCAGCAGTTACAGGGTTCGCTACGAGCAGTACTTC.

The chain joins TRBV30 to TRBJ1-5, with no clear D. Trimming took off 1 base at V and 2 bases at J, with 9 bases between the two ends. Germline CDR1 and CDR2: GTSNPN and SVGIG (reference sequence). This CDR3 is 14 amino acids long. CDR3 loop: CAWSGEGGNQPQHF. CDR3 sequence (DNA): TGTGCCTGGAGTGGGGAGGGAGGCAATCAGCCCCAGCATTTT.

A single count supports this clone. In DNA, the CDR3 is TGTGCCAGCAGCTTGGAATCGGGAACGGACGAGCAGTACTTC. The encoded protein is CASSLESGTDEQYF. The chain uses TRBV5-4 and TRBJ2-7; possibly TRBD2 for D (5 bases). The germline V gene has CDR1 SGHNT and CDR2 YYREEE (reference sequence). Trimming pared 0 bases from V and 5 bases from J, leaving 12 bases between. CDR3 length: 14 residues.

The rearrangement links TRBV6-5 to TRBJ1-5; TRBD1 is a possible D gene (5 bases). Per germline, CDR1 MNHEY and CDR2 SVGAGI. Trimming left V 6 bases short and J 9 bases short, with 15 bases between. The CDR3 runs to 13 residues. CDR3: CASRAGDLWPQHF. CDR3 DNA sequence: TGTGCCAGCAGGGCTGGGGACTTGTGGCCCCAGCATTTT.

This clone was observed a single time. The chain carries TRBV21-1 and TRBJ2-6; the DNA was not used to check the table's D call, TRBD1. TRBV21-1 is reported as a pseudogene. This CDR3 is built from 17 residues. The CDR3 sequence is CASRRDRALRGANVLTF. Here the CDR3 DNA reads TGTGCCAGCCGCCGGGACAGGGCCCTGCGGGGGGCCAACGTCCTGACTTTC.

V usage is TRBV3-1 (or the pseudogene TRBV3-2) and J usage is TRBJ1-1; the D gene is possibly TRBD1 (6 bases). There are 14 residues in the CDR3. CDR1 and CDR2 (germline): LGHDT, YNNKEL (reference sequence). V lost 7 bases and J 3 bases, leaving 15 bases between the germline ends. In DNA, the CDR3 is TGTGCCAGCACGCAGACAGGTCAGGACACTGAAGCTTTCTTT. Protein: CASTQTGQDTEAFF.

V and J are TRBV10-3 and TRBJ2-1, with D possibly matching TRBD2 (6 bases). V was trimmed by 2 bases and J by 14 bases, leaving 22 bases between them. Germline V gene lookup returns CDR1 ENHRY and CDR2 SYGVKD. The CDR3 sequence is 15 residues long. As DNA, the CDR3 is TGTGCCATCAGTGAGGGGCCAGGAGGGGCAACGATGGAGTTCTTC. It is translated as CAISEGPGGATMEFF.

The chain joins TRBV5-6 to TRBJ2-7; 9 bases are shared with TRBD2. The CDR3 spans 14 residues. Trimming at V came to 0 bases and at J to 4 bases, leaving 2 bases not matched to a gene. The germline CDR1 and CDR2 sequences are SGHDT and YYEEEE. CDR3: CASSLVAGEYEQYF. The CDR3 bases are TGTGCCAGCAGCTTGGTAGCGGGGGAATACGAGCAGTACTTC.

The gene calls are TRBV28 and TRBJ2-6, with D unclear. Germline V gene sequence: CDR1 MDHEN, CDR2 SYDVKM. The CDR3 loop spans 13 amino acids. Trimming stripped 6 bases from V and 4 bases from J, with 7 bases between. CDR3 DNA sequence: TGTGCCAGCAGGGCCGTCGGGGCCAACGTCCTGACTTTC. Translation gives CASRAVGANVLTF. The full variable domain, with the rest looked up from reference TRBV28 and TRBJ2-6, is DVKVTQSSRYLVKRTGEKVFLECVQDMDHENMFWYRQDPGLGLRLIYFSYDVKMKEKGDIPEGYSVSREKKERFSLILESASTNQTSMYLCASRAVGANVLTFGAGSRLTVL.

In this sample, this clone turned up many times. The chain recombines TRBV3-1 (or the pseudogene TRBV3-2) with TRBJ2-3; D possibly corresponds to TRBD1 (6 bases). The CDR3 length is 16 residues. Trimming pared 0 bases from V and 4 bases from J, leaving 14 bases between. Germline V gives CDR1 LGHDT, CDR2 YNNKEL (reference sequence). The CDR3 loop reads CASSQDPNRVADTQYF. The DNA of the CDR3 is TGTGCCAGCAGCCAAGATCCGAACAGGGTGGCAGATACGCAGTATTTT.

V and J are TRBV20-1 and TRBJ1-2; D might be TRBD1 (6 bases). The V and J ends lost 3 bases and 4 bases respectively, with 18 bases between them. This CDR3 spans 15 amino acids. CDR1 DFQATT and CDR2 SNEGSKA come from the germline V gene (reference sequence). CDR3 loop: CSASPHGGGGYGYTF. CDR3 DNA: TGCAGTGCTAGTCCCCACGGGGGCGGGGGCTATGGCTACACCTTC.

The chain joins TRBV19 to TRBJ1-4; D might be TRBD1 (6 bases). Germline CDR1 reads LNHDA; CDR2 reads SQIVND (reference sequence). The CDR3 totals 16 residues. V gave up 5 bases and J gave up 0 bases, with 13 bases separating them. This CDR3 reads CASSDGRGPTNEKLFF. DNA of the CDR3: TGTGCCAGTAGTGATGGCAGGGGACCAACTAATGAAAAACTGTTTTTT.

The J gene is TRBJ2-3, the V gene TRBV28; D is uncertain. The germline CDR1 and CDR2 sequences are MDHEN and SYDVKM. CDR3 length: 13 amino acids. Trimming removed 7 bases at V and 7 bases at J, with 15 bases between. In nucleotides, the CDR3 is TGTGCCAGCATGGCACCCTCCGGGTATACGCAGTATTTT. Translation: CASMAPSGYTQYF.

The rearrangement joins TRBV11-1 to TRBJ2-2; 10 bases agree with TRBD1. Trimming at V came to 3 bases and at J to 6 bases, leaving 4 bases not matched to a gene. The germline V gene has CDR1 SGHAT and CDR2 FQDESV (reference sequence). This CDR3 comprises 15 residues. The chain's CDR3 is CASSFAGTGAGELFF. The DNA of the CDR3 is TGTGCCAGCAGCTTCGCCGGGACAGGGGCCGGGGAGCTGTTTTTT.